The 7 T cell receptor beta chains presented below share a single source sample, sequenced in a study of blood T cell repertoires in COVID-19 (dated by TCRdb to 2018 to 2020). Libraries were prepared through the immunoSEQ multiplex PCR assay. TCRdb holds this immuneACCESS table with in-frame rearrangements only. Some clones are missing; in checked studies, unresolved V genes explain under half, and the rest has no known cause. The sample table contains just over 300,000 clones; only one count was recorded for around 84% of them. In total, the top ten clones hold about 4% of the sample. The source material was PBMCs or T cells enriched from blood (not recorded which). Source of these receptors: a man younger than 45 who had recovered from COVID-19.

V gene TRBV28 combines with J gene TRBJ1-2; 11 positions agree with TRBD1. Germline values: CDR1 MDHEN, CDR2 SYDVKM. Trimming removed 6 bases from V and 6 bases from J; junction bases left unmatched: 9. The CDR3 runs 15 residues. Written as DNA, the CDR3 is TGTGCCAGCAGCAACCAGCCGGGACAGGGGGATGGCTACACCTTC. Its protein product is CASSNQPGQGDGYTF.

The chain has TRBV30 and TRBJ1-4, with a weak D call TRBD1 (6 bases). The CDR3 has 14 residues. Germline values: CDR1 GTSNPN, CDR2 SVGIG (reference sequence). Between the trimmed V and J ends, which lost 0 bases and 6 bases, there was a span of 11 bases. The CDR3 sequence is CAWSVYREDEKLFF. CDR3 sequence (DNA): TGTGCCTGGAGTGTATACAGGGAAGATGAAAAACTGTTTTTT.

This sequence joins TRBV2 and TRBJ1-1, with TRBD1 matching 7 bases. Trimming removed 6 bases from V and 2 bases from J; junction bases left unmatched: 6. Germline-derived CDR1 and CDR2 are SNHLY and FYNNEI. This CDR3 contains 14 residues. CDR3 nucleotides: TGTGCCAGCAGGAAGGGACAGCTCAACACTGAAGCTTTCTTT. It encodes CASRKGQLNTEAFF.

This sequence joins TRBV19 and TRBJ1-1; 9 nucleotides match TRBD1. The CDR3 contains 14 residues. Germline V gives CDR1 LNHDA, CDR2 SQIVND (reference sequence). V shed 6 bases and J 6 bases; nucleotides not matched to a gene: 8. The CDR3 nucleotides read TGTGCCAGTAGGGTTGACAGGGGGACCCCTGAAGCTTTCTTT. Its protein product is CASRVDRGTPEAFF.

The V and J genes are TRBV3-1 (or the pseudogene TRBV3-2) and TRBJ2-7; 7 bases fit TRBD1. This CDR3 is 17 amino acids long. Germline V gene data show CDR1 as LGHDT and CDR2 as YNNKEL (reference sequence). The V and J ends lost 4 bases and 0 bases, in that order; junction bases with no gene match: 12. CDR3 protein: CASSRGIRGPISYEQYF. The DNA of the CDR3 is TGTGCCAGCAGCCGAGGAATAAGGGGGCCTATCTCCTACGAGCAGTACTTC.

In nucleotides, the CDR3 is TGTGCCAGCAGCCCCTGGGGGACAGCAACTAATGAAAAACTGTTTTTT. As protein: CASSPWGTATNEKLFF. The genes are TRBV11-2 and TRBJ1-4; TRBD1 matches 7 bases. This CDR3 contains 16 residues. Germline CDR1 reads SGHAT; CDR2 reads FQNNGV. The J segment lost 0 bases and the V segment lost 5 bases, leaving 6 bases of the junction unmatched.

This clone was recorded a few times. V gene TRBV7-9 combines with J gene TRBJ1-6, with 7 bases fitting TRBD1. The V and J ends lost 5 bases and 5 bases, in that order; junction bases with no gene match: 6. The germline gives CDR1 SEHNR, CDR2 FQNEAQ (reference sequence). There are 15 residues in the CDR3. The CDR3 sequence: CASSPDRVDNSPLHF. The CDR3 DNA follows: TGTGCCAGCAGCCCTGACAGGGTGGATAATTCACCCCTCCACTTT.